The present entry profiles one TCR beta chain with its context. The entry originates in a study of cytomegalovirus exposure and HLA in healthy donors. Study-wide context: Approximately 85 million unique TCRs from HLA-typed donors were held in an early release of data.

Use of 60 Vbeta and 13 Jbeta primers characterized the PCR. The table came from immunoSEQ multiplex PCR; TCRdb's copy has only in-frame clones and leaves some out. In the table there are some 150,000 clones, more than 70% of which are singletons. Unmatched junction bases numbered 5, after V lost 5 bases and J lost 0 bases. Germline loops: CDR1 SGHDT, CDR2 YYEEEE. There are 15 residues in the CDR3. This sequence originates from a man in his forties or fifties in good health and CMV-seronegative. The sequenced material came from PBMCs. The chain couples TRBV5-6 to TRBJ1-1; 9 bases align to TRBD1. DNA for the CDR3: TGTGCCAGCAGTGATGACAGGGGGATGAACACTGAAGCTTTCTTT. This encodes CASSDDRGMNTEAFF.